Presented here are 32 T cell receptor beta chains from one specimen sequenced in a study of T cells in Graves' hyperthyroidism and ophthalmopathy. Amplified regions were TCR beta CDR3 sequences from RNA transcripts. Researchers ran a first-round RT-PCR on the TCR CDR3 using the HTBI primer set. TCRdb independently ran MiXCR on the multiplex PCR reads; one entry per CDR3 protein. The table has hundreds of thousands of distinct CDR3 sequences, around 17% seen once. Material for sequencing was blood. Source of these receptors: a young woman with Graves' ophthalmopathy.

Many counts were recorded for this clonotype. This chain links TRBV27 with TRBJ2-3, with 8 bases lining up with TRBD2. Germline CDR1 MNHEY, CDR2 SMNVEV (reference sequence). This CDR3 has 17 amino acids. With V trimmed by 6 bases and J by 3 bases, 14 bases remained unmatched. CDR3 DNA sequence: TGTGCCAGCAGCCACAGGCCCGGGACTAGACCAACAGATACGCAGTATTTT. Amino acid sequence: CASSHRPGTRPTDTQYF.

This clonotype has only a few counts. V is TRBV20-1 and J is TRBJ2-1, with TRBD2 identical over 10 bases. Germline CDR1 and CDR2: DFQATT and SNEGSKA (reference sequence). With V trimmed by 3 bases and J by 8 bases, 10 bases remained unmatched. CDR3 length: 15 residues. CDR3 in amino acids: CSASYGNSGGHEQFF. The CDR3 DNA reads as TGCAGTGCTAGTTACGGTAATAGCGGGGGGCATGAGCAGTTCTTC.

This clonotype has at least ten counts. The chain couples TRBV6-1 to TRBJ2-2, with D possibly called TRBD1 or TRBD2 (5 bases each). The CDR3 is 14 amino acids. Germline V gives CDR1 MNHNS, CDR2 SASEGT. V was pared by 6 bases and J by 7 bases, with 15 bases between. The DNA of the CDR3 is TGTGCCAGCAGCGGGACCGGGAACCTCGGGGAGCTGTTTTTT. Its translation is CASSGTGNLGELFF.

This clonotype was seen ten or more times. This rearrangement joins TRBV20-1 to TRBJ2-5; maybe TRBD2 (5 bases). The CDR3 totals 12 residues. V lost 0 bases to trimming and J lost 5 bases, with 7 bases between them. The V gene's germline CDR1 is DFQATT and CDR2 SNEGSKA (reference sequence). DNA of the CDR3: TGCAGTGCTAGAGATAGCGACGAGACCCAGTACTTC. This translates into CSARDSDETQYF.

At least ten counts were recorded for this clonotype. V is TRBV4-2 and J is TRBJ2-5, with 14 nucleotides matching TRBD2. Trimming removed 0 bases from V and 4 bases from J; junction bases left unmatched: 7. The CDR3 loop spans 18 amino acids. Germline values: CDR1 LGHNA, CDR2 YNFKEQ. The CDR3 DNA sequence: TGTGCCAGCAGCCAAGATGGACTAGCGGGAGGAAGGGGAGAGACCCAGTACTTC. Protein sequence: CASSQDGLAGGRGETQYF.

This clonotype has a count of ten or more. The CDR3 region has the DNA TGTGCCAGCAGCCTCACGGACGGTAACACTGAAGCTTTCTTT. Protein product: CASSLTDGNTEAFF. J is TRBJ1-1 and V is TRBV3-1; D is uncertain. The germline CDR1 and CDR2 sequences are LGHDT and YNNKEL (reference sequence). The CDR3 has 14 amino acids. V was pared by 4 bases and J by 2 bases, with 11 bases between.

In this sample, this clonotype turned up many times. The CDR3 sequence is CSVRRQDLSSDTQYF. The CDR3 nucleotides are TGCAGCGTCCGGCGACAGGATCTTTCTTCAGATACGCAGTATTTT. This chain connects TRBV29-1 to TRBJ2-3, with D possibly TRBD1 on 6 matching bases. Deletions cut 6 bases from V and 4 bases from J, with 20 bases between. The CDR3 is 15 amino acids. Germline V gene data show CDR1 as SQVTM and CDR2 as ANQGSEA.

Notes on this clonotype: A much larger clone sits a single nucleotide away, making a read error possible. The chain recombines TRBV27 with TRBJ2-2, with 7 bases identical to TRBD2. The germline CDR1 and CDR2 sequences are MNHEY and SMNVEV (reference sequence). CDR3 length: 18 residues. With V trimmed by 6 bases and J by 0 bases, 13 bases remained unmatched. CDR3 region: CASSQLGTTRPNTGELFF. The CDR3 nucleotides are TGTGCCAGCAGCCAGCTTGGGACTACCCGACCGAACACCGGGGAGCTGTTTTTT.

This clonotype came up many times. The gene calls are TRBV28 and TRBJ1-5; the match to TRBD1 covers 7 bases. Germline lookup yields CDR1 MDHEN and CDR2 SYDVKM. The length of the CDR3 is 16 residues. The V gene end was trimmed by 5 bases and the J gene end by 3 bases; junction bases not matched to a gene: 10. The CDR3 nucleotides are TGTGCCAGCAGTATTCGACAGGGCCAGGCCAATCAGCCCCAGCATTTT. It specifies CASSIRQGQANQPQHF.

This clonotype was seen ten or more times. The chain combines TRBV7-2 with TRBJ1-2; TRBD1 might be the D (5 bases). The V gene lost 4 bases and the J gene lost 3 bases, with 6 bases spanning the gap. Germline CDR1 reads SGHTA; CDR2 reads FQGNSA. CDR3 length: 12 residues. Here the CDR3 DNA reads TGTGCCAGCAGCTGGGGGGACTATGGCTACACCTTC. Its protein is CASSWGDYGYTF. The full variable domain, with the rest looked up from reference TRBV7-2 and TRBJ1-2, is GAGVSQSPSNKVTEKGKDVELRCDPISGHTALYWYRQSLGQGLEFLIYFQGNSAPDKSGLPSDRFSAERTGGSVSTLTIQRTQQEDSAVYLCASSWGDYGYTFGSGTRLTVV.

This clonotype showed up many times. This chain connects TRBV15 to TRBJ1-1; TRBD1 might be the D (5 bases). Looked up from germline, CDR1 is LNHNV and CDR2 is YYDKDF (reference sequence). CDR3 length equals 15 residues. Trimming left V 0 bases short and J 6 bases short, with 14 bases between. CDR3 sequence: CATSREMGGWPEAFF. CDR3 bases: TGTGCCACCAGCAGAGAAATGGGGGGTTGGCCTGAAGCTTTCTTT.

At least ten counts were recorded for this clonotype. CDR3 protein: CASSLGQRTEAFF. The CDR3 DNA is TGTGCCAGCAGCCTTGGACAACGGACTGAAGCTTTCTTT. The chain employs TRBV11-2 and TRBJ1-1; perhaps TRBD1 as D (5 bases). The germline CDR1 and CDR2 sequences are SGHAT and FQNNGV. Between the trimmed V and J ends, which lost 5 bases and 5 bases, there was a span of 12 bases. The CDR3 contains 13 residues.

At least ten counts were recorded for this clonotype. The V gene is TRBV29-1, the J gene TRBJ2-7; D is perhaps TRBD1 (6 bases). This CDR3 spans 14 amino acids. The V gene's germline CDR1 is SQVTM and CDR2 ANQGSEA. Trimming cost V 6 bases and J 5 bases, with 20 bases left between them. The CDR3 nucleotides read TGCAGCGTGGCTTCGCAGGGGATACGTGACGAGCAGTACTTC. This sequence encodes CSVASQGIRDEQYF.

In this sample, this clonotype turned up many times. V and J are TRBV28 and TRBJ2-5; D remains ambiguous. The CDR3 loop spans 14 amino acids. Germline loops: CDR1 MDHEN, CDR2 SYDVKM. V lost 2 bases and J 0 bases, leaving 7 bases between the germline ends. This chain's CDR3 is CASSLIGNQETQYF. The CDR3 DNA is TGTGCCAGCAGTTTAATAGGGAACCAAGAGACCCAGTACTTC.

This clonotype came up many times. The V call is TRBV19, the J call TRBJ2-7; 8 bases map to TRBD1. Germline V lookup: CDR1 LNHDA, CDR2 SQIVND (reference sequence). This CDR3 spans 14 amino acids. V lost 6 bases and J lost 6; bases outside the gene matches: 10. CDR3 residues: CASSRPGTGGEQYF. The CDR3 DNA reads as TGTGCCAGTAGCCGACCCGGGACAGGTGGCGAGCAGTACTTC.

V gene TRBV11-2 combines with J gene TRBJ2-1, with 8 bases lining up with TRBD2. From germline, CDR1 is SGHAT and CDR2 FQNNGV. This CDR3 is 13 amino acids long. Trimming cost V 3 bases and J 8 bases; bases outside gene matches: 3. The CDR3 DNA reads as TGTGCCAGCAGCTTGGGACTAGTAGATGAGCAGTTCTTC. Translated, it gives CASSLGLVDEQFF.

The table lists this clonotype with many counts. CDR3 protein: CASSPTPTRTDYEQYF. The CDR3 coding sequence is TGTGCCAGCAGTCCAACCCCCACCCGGACAGACTACGAGCAGTACTTC. The rearrangement joins TRBV6-1 to TRBJ2-7, with TRBD1 as a possible D gene (6 bases). Trimming left V 5 bases short and J 3 bases short, with 20 bases between. The germline V gene encodes CDR1 MNHNS and CDR2 SASEGT. This CDR3 has 16 amino acids.

This clonotype was recorded at least ten times. The chain recombines TRBV12-3 or TRBV12-4 with TRBJ1-5; 9 bases agree with TRBD1. The V and J ends lost 3 bases and 0 bases, in that order; junction bases with no gene match: 6. The CDR3 extends over 17 amino acids. CDR3 sequence (DNA): TGTGCCAGCAGTTTGGGACAGGGTCTTTATAGCAATCAGCCCCAGCATTTT. Its protein product is CASSLGQGLYSNQPQHF.

This clonotype was detected ten times or more. The CDR3 region is CSARGGEPRIEQYF. The CDR3 region has the DNA TGCAGTGCTAGGGGCGGGGAACCACGAATCGAGCAGTACTTC. V is TRBV20-1 and J is TRBJ2-7; TRBD2 might be the D (6 bases). Per the germline V gene, CDR1 is DFQATT and CDR2 is SNEGSKA (reference sequence). Trimming removed 3 bases from V and 6 bases from J, with 18 bases in between. The CDR3 is 14 amino acids.

This chain connects TRBV20-1 to TRBJ2-3; 9 bases match TRBD2. V dropped 6 bases and J dropped 4; count of bases not matched to a gene: 2. Germline V gene sequence: CDR1 DFQATT, CDR2 SNEGSKA (reference sequence). The CDR3 contains 12 residues. Written as DNA, the CDR3 is TGCAGTGCAGCGGGGGGCCCAGATACGCAGTATTTT. This gives the protein CSAAGGPDTQYF.

Ten or more counts support this clonotype. The gene calls are TRBV6-1 and TRBJ2-7; the match to TRBD1 covers 8 bases. The V and J ends lost 6 bases and 2 bases, in that order; junction bases with no gene match: 9. The CDR3 totals 15 residues. The germline CDR1 and CDR2 sequences are MNHNS and SASEGT. The CDR3 sequence: CASRGDRTSAYEQYF. DNA for the CDR3: TGTGCCAGCAGGGGGGACAGGACTTCAGCCTACGAGCAGTACTTC.

This clonotype was recorded many times. The rearrangement uses TRBV15 and TRBJ2-2; TRBD2 matches at 7 bases. Germline CDR1 reads LNHNV; CDR2 reads YYDKDF (reference sequence). The J segment lost 7 bases and the V segment lost 0 bases, leaving 8 bases of the junction unmatched. The CDR3 runs to 16 residues. This CDR3 reads CATSRDRWEGNGELFF. CDR3 nucleotide sequence: TGTGCCACCAGCAGAGATCGGTGGGAGGGAAACGGGGAGCTGTTTTTT. Variable domain in full (rest from reference TRBV15 and TRBJ2-2): DAMVIQNPRYQVTQFGKPVTLSCSQTLNHNVMYWYQQKSSQAPKLLFHYYDKDFNNEADTPDNFQSRRPNTSFCFLDIRSPGLGDTAMYLCATSRDRWEGNGELFFGEGSRLTVL.

This clonotype was seen many times. This chain connects TRBV7-2 to TRBJ1-1; the match to TRBD1 covers 7 bases. V shed 5 bases and J 1 base; nucleotides not matched to a gene: 4. CDR3 length: 14 amino acids. Germline V gives CDR1 SGHTA, CDR2 FQGNSA. Here the CDR3 reads CTSSHRQGNTEAFF. The CDR3 coding sequence is TGTACCAGCAGCCATAGACAGGGGAACACTGAAGCTTTCTTT. The full variable domain, with the rest looked up from reference TRBV7-2 and TRBJ1-1, is GAGVSQSPSNKVTEKGKDVELRCDPISGHTALYWYRQSLGQGLEFLIYFQGNSAPDKSGLPSDRFSAERTGGSVSTLTIQRTQQEDSAVYLCTSSHRQGNTEAFFGQGTRLTVV.

This chain connects TRBV5-6 to TRBJ2-3; D assignment may be TRBD1 or TRBD2 (6 bases each). V lost 5 bases to trimming and J lost 2 bases, with 21 bases between them. Germline V gene lookup returns CDR1 SGHDT and CDR2 YYEEEE. This CDR3 region has 17 residues. CDR3 DNA: TGTGCCAGCAGTCCCCCGGGGGCAAGGGAACTCACAGATACGCAGTATTTT. It codes for CASSPPGARELTDTQYF.

The chain is built from TRBV3-1 and TRBJ2-7; TRBD2 agrees at 7 bases. The V gene end was trimmed by 1 base and the J gene end by 2 bases; junction bases not matched to a gene: 8. The CDR3 totals 16 residues. Germline lookup yields CDR1 LGHDT and CDR2 YNNKEL (reference sequence). The CDR3 protein is CASSQGGGGVTYEQYF. CDR3 bases: TGTGCCAGCAGCCAAGGTGGGGGGGGGGTTACCTACGAGCAGTACTTC.

With respect to this clonotype: It is unclear where the CDR3 begins or ends on the DNA, so no DNA is shown, and the CDR3 is as TCRdb lists it. The rearrangement uses TRBV10-1 and TRBJ2-2; the table calls TRBD1, which could not be checked here. Germline CDR1 and CDR2: WNHNN and SYGVQD (reference sequence). The CDR3 is 16 residues long, counting both termini. CDR3 sequence: CASSLHRGWAPGSCFF.

This clonotype came up many times. The chain employs TRBV12-3 or TRBV12-4 and TRBJ2-7; 10 bases are shared with TRBD1. The CDR3 spans 12 residues. J lost 4 bases, V lost 10 bases, and 4 bases had no gene match. The CDR3 nucleotides read TGTGCCACCGGGACAGGGGTGTACGAGCAGTACTTC. It yields the protein CATGTGVYEQYF.

This chain links TRBV29-1 with TRBJ2-1; 15 bases map to TRBD2. Germline V CDR1 and CDR2: SQVTM, ANQGSEA. CDR3 length: 19 residues. V shed 6 bases and J 7 bases; nucleotides not matched to a gene: 19. CDR3 protein: CSVSYPGTSGRPPRNEQFF. CDR3 nucleotides: TGCAGCGTCTCCTACCCCGGGACTAGCGGGAGGCCCCCGAGAAATGAGCAGTTCTTC.

This clonotype was seen many times. The chain combines TRBV12-3 or TRBV12-4 with TRBJ2-1; D might be TRBD1 or TRBD2, each matching 6 bases. Trimming stripped 0 bases from V and 8 bases from J, with 11 bases between. The CDR3 extends over 14 amino acids. The CDR3: CASSLALGGYEQFF. CDR3 nucleotide sequence: TGTGCCAGCAGTTTAGCGCTCGGGGGCTATGAGCAGTTCTTC.

This clonotype has a handful of counts. This chain joins TRBV7-9 and TRBJ1-6; TRBD1 matches at 7 bases. Per germline, CDR1 SEHNR and CDR2 FQNEAQ (reference sequence). J lost 5 bases, V lost 6 bases, and 13 bases had no gene match. The CDR3 is made up of 17 amino acids. Here the CDR3 DNA reads TGTGCCAGCAGTCCCGGAACAGGGGAAGGGGATAATTCACCCCTCCACTTT. It encodes CASSPGTGEGDNSPLHF.

Ten or more counts support this clonotype. The CDR3 DNA is TGTGCCACCAGCAGCGCACTAACCGGGACTAGCGTTAACGAGCAGTACTTC. Its translation: CATSSALTGTSVNEQYF. This rearrangement joins TRBV15 to TRBJ2-7, with TRBD2 identical over 10 bases. The germline gives CDR1 LNHNV, CDR2 YYDKDF (reference sequence). V lost 3 bases and J lost 5; bases outside the gene matches: 13. The CDR3 has 17 amino acids.

There are many counts of this clonotype. The chain employs TRBV11-3 and TRBJ2-7; D uncertain. V was shortened by 1 base and J by 4 bases, with 14 bases between the two germline ends. The CDR3 length is 15 residues. Germline CDR1 reads SGHNT; CDR2 reads YENEEA. CDR3 region: CASSLAPGTGYEQYF. The CDR3 DNA reads as TGTGCCAGCAGCTTAGCTCCGGGTACCGGGTACGAGCAGTACTTC. The full variable domain, with the rest looked up from reference TRBV11-3 and TRBJ2-7, is EAGVVQSPRYKIIEKKQPVAFWCNPISGHNTLYWYLQNLGQGPELLIRYENEEAVDDSQLPKDRFSAERLKGVDSTLKIQPAELGDSAVYLCASSLAPGTGYEQYFGPGTRLTVT.